Each of the 13 T cell receptor beta chains below was sequenced from the same sample in a study of T cell repertoires in cytomegalovirus infection. One entry per CDR3 protein results from TCRdb running MiXCR on the reads. The sample includes around 300,000 distinct CDR3 sequences, about 20% of them seen just once. These receptors lack a known antigen. The source was cultured PBMCs, collected from culture after CMV antigen stimulation. These receptors were taken from a human donor in good health (CMV status not recorded). Some clones in this sample may be carry-over from other donors' samples.

The chain carries TRBV7-9 and TRBJ1-3; D might be TRBD1 (6 bases). V lost 6 bases and J 3 bases, leaving 12 bases between the germline ends. This CDR3 has 14 amino acids. Germline lookup yields CDR1 SEHNR and CDR2 FQNEAQ (reference sequence). In DNA, the CDR3 is TGTGCCAGCAGGACAAAACAGGGTGGAAACACCATATATTTT. It specifies CASRTKQGGNTIYF.

The chain couples TRBV19 to TRBJ2-7, with a tentative D call TRBD1 (5 bases). The CDR3 is 15 residues long. Looked up from germline, CDR1 is LNHDA and CDR2 is SQIVND (reference sequence). V was shortened by 6 bases and J by 4 bases, with 19 bases between the two germline ends. The CDR3 DNA is TGTGCCAGTAGCGACGACAGAACAGTGGATTACGAGCAGTACGTC. This codes for CASSDDRTVDYEQYV.

The genes are TRBV5-4 and TRBJ2-5; 7 nucleotides align to TRBD2. The ends lost 4 bases at V and 5 bases at J; junction bases unmatched: 14. CDR1 SGHNT and CDR2 YYREEE come from the germline V gene (reference sequence). CDR3 length: 16 amino acids. CDR3 nucleotide sequence: TGTGCCAGCAGCCCAAAACTAGCGAAGAGGGCGGAGACCCAGTACTTC. Its translation is CASSPKLAKRAETQYF. The entire variable domain, with the rest obtained from reference TRBV5-4 and TRBJ2-5, is as follows: ETGVTQSPTHLIKTRGQQVTLRCSSQSGHNTVSWYQQALGQGPQFIFQYYREEENGRGNFPPRFSGLQFPNYSSELNVNALELDDSALYLCASSPKLAKRAETQYFGPGTRLLVL.

This clonotype came up a few times. The V gene is TRBV4-3, the J gene TRBJ1-1; TRBD1 aligns across 9 bases. The V segment lost 0 bases and the J segment 1 base; nucleotides outside the gene matches: 3. Germline V gene lookup returns CDR1 LGHNA and CDR2 YSLEER. CDR3 length: 16 amino acids. CDR3 nucleotides: TGCGCCAGCAGCCAAGACCTGACAGGGGGGAACACTGAAGCTTTCTTT. It specifies CASSQDLTGGNTEAFF.

This chain uses TRBV19 with TRBJ1-2; 8 nucleotides align to TRBD1. This CDR3 comprises 15 residues. The junction had 11 bases not matched to a gene; V was cut back by 3 bases and J by 8 bases. Germline V gene data show CDR1 as LNHDA and CDR2 as SQIVND (reference sequence). The CDR3 reads CASSMGPQGERGYTF. The CDR3 region has the DNA TGTGCCAGTAGTATGGGCCCACAGGGGGAGAGGGGCTACACCTTC.

The sample holds many counts of this clonotype. CDR3 nucleotide sequence: TGTGCCAGCAGCCGCAATAGTGGGTCATACGGAAACACCATATATTTT. Protein product: CASSRNSGSYGNTIYF. V is TRBV7-2 and J is TRBJ1-3; D gene ambiguous. CDR3 length equals 16 residues. V was pared by 5 bases and J by 4 bases, with 18 bases between. Looked up from germline, CDR1 is SGHTA and CDR2 is FQGNSA. The full variable domain, with the rest looked up from reference TRBV7-2 and TRBJ1-3, is GAGVSQSPSNKVTEKGKDVELRCDPISGHTALYWYRQSLGQGLEFLIYFQGNSAPDKSGLPSDRFSAERTGGSVSTLTIQRTQQEDSAVYLCASSRNSGSYGNTIYFGEGSWLTVV.

This clonotype was detected only a few times. This chain uses TRBV12-3 or TRBV12-4 with TRBJ1-1; the D is unclear. The CDR3 runs to 15 residues. The germline V and J ends were trimmed by 7 bases and 0 bases, with 15 bases remaining between them. This chain's CDR3 is CASTSHGGMNTEAFF. In DNA form, the CDR3 reads TGTGCCAGCACCTCCCATGGAGGGATGAACACTGAAGCTTTCTTT.

The sample holds many counts of this clonotype. The rearrangement uses TRBV15 and TRBJ2-5; D gene uncertain. V lost 0 bases and J lost 4, with 12 bases in between. The CDR3 consists of 15 residues. Germline values: CDR1 LNHNV, CDR2 YYDKDF (reference sequence). The chain's CDR3 is CATSRDRGSLETQYF. The DNA for the CDR3 is TGTGCCACCAGCAGAGATCGCGGCAGTCTAGAGACCCAGTACTTC. Filled out from reference TRBV15 and TRBJ2-5, the complete variable domain reads DAMVIQNPRYQVTQFGKPVTLSCSQTLNHNVMYWYQQKSSQAPKLLFHYYDKDFNNEADTPDNFQSRRPNTSFCFLDIRSPGLGDTAMYLCATSRDRGSLETQYFGPGTRLLVL.

CDR3 amino acids: CASSTGGRINEQFF. The CDR3 DNA reads as TGTGCCAGTAGTACGGGGGGGCGCATCAATGAGCAGTTCTTC. This chain connects TRBV19 to TRBJ2-1; TRBD2 aligns across 8 bases. CDR3 size: 14 residues. The germline CDR1 and CDR2 sequences are LNHDA and SQIVND (reference sequence). Trimming at V came to 4 bases and at J to 6 bases, leaving 5 bases not matched to a gene.

The chain recombines TRBV18 with TRBJ2-5; the D is unclear. The CDR3 extends over 16 amino acids. The V gene's germline CDR1 is KGHSH and CDR2 LQKENI. V was trimmed by 3 bases and J by 4 bases, leaving 18 bases between them. The CDR3 DNA follows: TGTGCCAGCTCACCGTCGCGCGATCTGGTGAGAGAGACCCAGTACTTC. It specifies CASSPSRDLVRETQYF.

The chain is built from TRBV7-2 and TRBJ2-3; D could derive from TRBD1 or TRBD2 (6 bases each). Trimming left V 2 bases short and J 2 bases short, with 26 bases between. Germline-derived CDR1 and CDR2 are SGHTA and FQGNSA. The CDR3 has 20 residues. The CDR3 loop is CASSLRAGTYFQSPTDTQYF. The DNA of the CDR3 is TGTGCCAGCAGCTTAAGGGCGGGGACATACTTCCAATCTCCCACAGATACGCAGTATTTT. Filled out from reference TRBV7-2 and TRBJ2-3, the complete variable domain reads GAGVSQSPSNKVTEKGKDVELRCDPISGHTALYWYRQSLGQGLEFLIYFQGNSAPDKSGLPSDRFSAERTGGSVSTLTIQRTQQEDSAVYLCASSLRAGTYFQSPTDTQYFGPGTRLTVL.

This clonotype showed up many times. The chain couples TRBV7-2 to TRBJ1-2; D remains ambiguous. CDR1 and CDR2 from the germline V gene are SGHTA and FQGNSA. The CDR3 runs to 14 residues. Deletions cut 5 bases from V and 4 bases from J, with 14 bases between. Here the CDR3 DNA reads TGTGCCAGCAGCCCGCGTAGCGGGTCCTATGGCTACACCTTC. This gives the protein CASSPRSGSYGYTF.

The chain carries TRBV28 and TRBJ1-2, with 7 bases matching TRBD1. J lost 4 bases, V lost 4 bases, and 9 bases had no gene match. CDR1 is MDHEN, CDR2 SYDVKM, per germline. CDR3 length equals 15 residues. In DNA form, the CDR3 reads TGTGCCAGCAGTTCTACGGGACAGCCAGCCTATGGCTACACCTTC. It encodes CASSSTGQPAYGYTF.